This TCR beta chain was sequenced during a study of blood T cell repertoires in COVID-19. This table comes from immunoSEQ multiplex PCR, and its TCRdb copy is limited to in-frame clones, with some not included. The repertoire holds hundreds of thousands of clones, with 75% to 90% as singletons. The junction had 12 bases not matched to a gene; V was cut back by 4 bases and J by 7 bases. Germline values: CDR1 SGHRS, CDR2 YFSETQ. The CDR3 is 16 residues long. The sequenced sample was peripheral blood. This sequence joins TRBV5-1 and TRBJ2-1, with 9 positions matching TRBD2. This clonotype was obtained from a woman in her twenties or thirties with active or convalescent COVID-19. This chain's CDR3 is CASSQGGSSGMNEQFF. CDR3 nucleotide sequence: TGCGCCAGCAGCCAGGGCGGATCTAGCGGGATGAATGAGCAGTTCTTC. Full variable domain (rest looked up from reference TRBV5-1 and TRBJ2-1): KAGVTQTPRYLIKTRGQQVTLSCSPISGHRSVSWYQQTPGQGLQFLFEYFSETQRNKGNFPGRFSGRQFSNSRSEMNVSTLELGDSALYLCASSQGGSSGMNEQFFGPGTRLTVL.